These T cell receptor beta chains were read from a single sample in a study of response to subunit inactivated influenza vaccine. TCRdb ran MiXCR on the RT-PCR reads and lists one entry per CDR3 protein. The sample shows fewer than 200,000 distinct CDR3 sequences, approximately 9.2% of them seen only once. Sequenced here: non-naive T cells sorted from PBMCs, sampled on the day of vaccination. The receptor set was obtained from a man aged 50 to 60 who received an inactivated influenza vaccine. Each CDR3 is given with its conserved first and last residue. The D gene is left open where the match is weak. Size is omitted from some rows. Given values are once, few, many or a class for expanded clones.

D gene	J gene	V gene	clone size	CDR3 DNA	CDR3 protein
TRBD2	TRBJ2-1	TRBV7-9	.	TGTGCCAGCAGCTTAGGTCGGGGCGGGGGAAGCTACAATGAGCAGTTCTTC	CASSLGRGGGSYNEQFF
TRBD2	TRBJ2-2	TRBV7-3	few	TGTGCCAGCAGCTTAACGAGGGCTAGCGGCGACACCGGGGAGCTGTTTTTT	CASSLTRASGDTGELFF
TRBD1	TRBJ1-6	TRBV20-1	.	TGCAGTGCGAGTGGGACAGGGAACAATTCACCCCTCCACTTT	CSASGTGNNSPLHF
.	TRBJ2-3	TRBV9	few	TGTGCCAGCAGCGTAGCCGGAAGCACAGATACGCAGTATTTT	CASSVAGSTDTQYF
.	TRBJ2-5	TRBV20-1	.	TGCAGTGCAGCACGTGGCTACCCGCGTGAGACCCAGTACTTC	CSAARGYPRETQYF
.	TRBJ2-7	TRBV7-2	few	TGTGCCAGCAGCCCCCAGGTAGGCCTAAGAACTGGTCACGAGCAGTACTTC	CASSPQVGLRTGHEQYF
TRBD1	TRBJ2-5	TRBV5-1	many	TGCGCCAGCAGTGGACAGGGGGCTGGCGAGACCCAGTACTTC	CASSGQGAGETQYF
.	TRBJ2-5	TRBV5-6	.	TGTGCCAGCAGCCGCGCCCGGGACATGGGGGAGACCCAGTACTTC	CASSRARDMGETQYF
TRBD1	TRBJ1-1	TRBV29-1	many	TGCAGCGGGCTTGGTGGCAGGGGGACTGAAGCTTTCTTT	CSGLGGRGTEAFF
TRBD2	TRBJ2-7	TRBV6-2/TRBV6-3	.	TGTGCCAGCAGCCGAGCGACTAGCGGGGCGCGCCCCTACGAGCAGTACTTC	CASSRATSGARPYEQYF
.	TRBJ2-5	TRBV20-1	.	TGCAGTGCTCCCACTAGGAAACTACAAGAGACCCAGTACTTC	CSAPTRKLQETQYF
.	TRBJ2-2	TRBV5-4	many	TGTGCCAGCAGCTTTCCGACAGCCCACACCGGGGAGCTGTTTTTT	CASSFPTAHTGELFF
TRBD1	TRBJ2-5	TRBV12-3/TRBV12-4	few	TGTGCCAGCAGTTTAGGAGGGGGCGGAGAGACCCAGTACTTC	CASSLGGGGETQYF
.	TRBJ1-1	TRBV7-9	many	TGTGCCAGCAGCTTACGAAGGGTAAACCAACTAATGAACACTGAAGCTTTCTTT	CASSLRRVNQLMNTEAFF
.	TRBJ2-2	TRBV5-1	.	TGCGCCAGCAGCCCCGACAGGGAGCTGTTTTTT	CASSPDRELFF
.	TRBJ2-4	TRBV7-2	.	TGTGCCAGCAGGGAGGGAAGGGGGGCCAAAAACATTCAGTACTTC	CASREGRGAKNIQYF
.	TRBJ2-7	TRBV7-8	many	TGTGCCAGCAGCCCGAGACTTACCGGGTCCAAATCCTACGAGCAGTACTTC	CASSPRLTGSKSYEQYF